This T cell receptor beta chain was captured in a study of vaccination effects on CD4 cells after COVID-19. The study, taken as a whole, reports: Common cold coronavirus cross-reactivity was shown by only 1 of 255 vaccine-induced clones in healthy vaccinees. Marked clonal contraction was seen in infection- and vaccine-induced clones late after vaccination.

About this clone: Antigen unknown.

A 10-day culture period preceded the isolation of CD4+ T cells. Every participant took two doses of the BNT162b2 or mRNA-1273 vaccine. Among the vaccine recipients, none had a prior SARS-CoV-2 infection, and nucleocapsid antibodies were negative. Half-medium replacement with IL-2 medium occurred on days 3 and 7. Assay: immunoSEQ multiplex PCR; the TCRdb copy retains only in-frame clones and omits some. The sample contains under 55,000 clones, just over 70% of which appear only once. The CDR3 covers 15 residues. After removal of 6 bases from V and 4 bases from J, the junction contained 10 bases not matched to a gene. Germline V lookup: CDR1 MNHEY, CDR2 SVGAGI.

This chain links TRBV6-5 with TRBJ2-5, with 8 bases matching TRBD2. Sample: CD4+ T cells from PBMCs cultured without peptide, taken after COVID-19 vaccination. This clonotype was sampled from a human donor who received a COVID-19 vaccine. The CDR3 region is CASSYRSGGSETQYF. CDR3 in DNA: TGTGCCAGCAGCTACAGGTCGGGAGGGTCAGAGACCCAGTACTTC.